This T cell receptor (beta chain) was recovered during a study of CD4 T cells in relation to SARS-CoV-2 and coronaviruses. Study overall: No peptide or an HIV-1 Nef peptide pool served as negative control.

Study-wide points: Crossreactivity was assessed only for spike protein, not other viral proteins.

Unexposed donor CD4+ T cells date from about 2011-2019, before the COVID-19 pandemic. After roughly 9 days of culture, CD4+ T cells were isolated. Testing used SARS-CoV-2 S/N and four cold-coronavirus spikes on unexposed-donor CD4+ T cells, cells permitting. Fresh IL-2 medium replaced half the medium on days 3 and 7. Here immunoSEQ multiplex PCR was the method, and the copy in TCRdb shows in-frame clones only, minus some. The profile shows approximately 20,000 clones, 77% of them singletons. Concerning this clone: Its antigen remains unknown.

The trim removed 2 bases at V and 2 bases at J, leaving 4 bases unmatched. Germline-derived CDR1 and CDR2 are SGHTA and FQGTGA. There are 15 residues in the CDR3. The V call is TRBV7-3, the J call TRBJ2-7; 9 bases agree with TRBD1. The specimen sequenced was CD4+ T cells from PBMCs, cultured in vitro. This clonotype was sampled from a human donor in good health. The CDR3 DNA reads TGTGCCAGCAGCTTACTAGGGACAGGGCCCTACGAGCAGTACTTC. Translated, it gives CASSLLGTGPYEQYF.